This T cell receptor beta chain was sequenced for a study of T cell responses to AZD1222 COVID-19 vaccine. The V and J ends lost 1 base and 5 bases respectively, with 21 bases between them. The CDR3 is made up of 18 amino acids. Germline lookup yields CDR1 MDHEN and CDR2 SYDVKM. This table comes from immunoSEQ multiplex PCR, and its TCRdb copy is limited to in-frame clones, with some not included. The table shows roughly 80,000 clones, with about 83% occurring only once. This material consisted of peripheral blood, taken 28 days after the second AZD1222 dose. The rearrangement links TRBV28 to TRBJ1-5, with a possible D match to TRBD1 (5 bases). This receptor was taken from an adult who received the AZD1222 COVID-19 vaccine. The CDR3 bases are TGTGCCAGCAGTTTATTCGGGACGTCTGAGGTCGGTGATCAGCCCCAGCATTTT. This translates into CASSLFGTSEVGDQPQHF.